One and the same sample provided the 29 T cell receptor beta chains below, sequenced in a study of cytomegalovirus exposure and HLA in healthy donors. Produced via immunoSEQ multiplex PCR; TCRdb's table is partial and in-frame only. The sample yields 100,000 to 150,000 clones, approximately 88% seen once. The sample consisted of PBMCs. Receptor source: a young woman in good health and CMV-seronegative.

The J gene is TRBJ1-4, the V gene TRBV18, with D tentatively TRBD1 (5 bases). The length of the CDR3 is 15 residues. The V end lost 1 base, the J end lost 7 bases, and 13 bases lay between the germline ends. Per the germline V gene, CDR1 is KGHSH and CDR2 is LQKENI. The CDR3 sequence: CASSPLAGKGEKLFF. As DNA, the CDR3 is TGTGCCAGCTCACCACTGGCAGGGAAAGGTGAAAAACTGTTTTTT.

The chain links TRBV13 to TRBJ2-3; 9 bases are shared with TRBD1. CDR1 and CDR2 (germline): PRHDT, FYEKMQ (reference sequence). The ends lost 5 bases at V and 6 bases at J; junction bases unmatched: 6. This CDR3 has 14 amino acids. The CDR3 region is CASSPDRGSDTQYF. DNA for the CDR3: TGTGCCAGCAGCCCTGACAGGGGGTCGGATACGCAGTATTTT.

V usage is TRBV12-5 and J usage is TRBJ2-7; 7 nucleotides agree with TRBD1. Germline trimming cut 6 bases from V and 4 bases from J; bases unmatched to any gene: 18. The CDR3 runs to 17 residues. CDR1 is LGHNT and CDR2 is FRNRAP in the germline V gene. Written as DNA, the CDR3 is TGTGCTAGTGGGCCGAAAACCCGGGACAGTCTCAATTACGAGCAGTACTTC. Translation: CASGPKTRDSLNYEQYF.

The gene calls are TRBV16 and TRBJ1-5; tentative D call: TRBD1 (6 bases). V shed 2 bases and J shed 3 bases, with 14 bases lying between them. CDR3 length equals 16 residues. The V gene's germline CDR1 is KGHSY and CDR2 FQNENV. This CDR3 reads CASSQPTRGPNQPQHF. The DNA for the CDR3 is TGTGCCAGCAGCCAACCCACCAGGGGACCCAATCAGCCCCAGCATTTT.

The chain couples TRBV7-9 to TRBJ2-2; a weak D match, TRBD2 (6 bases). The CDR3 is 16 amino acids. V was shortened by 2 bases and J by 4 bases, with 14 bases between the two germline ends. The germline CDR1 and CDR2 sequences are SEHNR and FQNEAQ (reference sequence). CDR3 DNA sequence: TGTGCCAGCAGCTTAAGTTCAGGACTACTCACCGGGGAGCTGTTTTTT. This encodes CASSLSSGLLTGELFF.

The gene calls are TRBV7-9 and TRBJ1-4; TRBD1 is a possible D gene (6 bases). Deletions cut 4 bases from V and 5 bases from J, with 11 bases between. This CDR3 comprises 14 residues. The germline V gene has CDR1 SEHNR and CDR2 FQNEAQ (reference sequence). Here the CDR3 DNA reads TGTGCCAGCAGCTCCGAGAGGGGGAATGAAAAACTGTTTTTT. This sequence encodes CASSSERGNEKLFF. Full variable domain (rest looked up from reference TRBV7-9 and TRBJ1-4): DTGVSQNPRHKITKRGQNVTFRCDPISEHNRLYWYRQTLGQGPEFLTYFQNEAQLEKSRLLSDRFSAERPKGSFSTLEIQRTEQGDSAMYLCASSSERGNEKLFFGSGTQLSVL.

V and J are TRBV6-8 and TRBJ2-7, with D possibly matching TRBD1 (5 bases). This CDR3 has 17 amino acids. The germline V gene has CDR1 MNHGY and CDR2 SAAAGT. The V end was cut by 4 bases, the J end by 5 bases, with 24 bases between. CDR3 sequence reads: CASSLNLLGPRVDEQYF. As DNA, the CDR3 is TGTGCCAGCAGTTTGAACCTTCTGGGCCCCAGGGTCGACGAGCAGTACTTC.

The CDR3: CASSSFGGGRVNTGELFF. The CDR3 coding sequence is TGTGCCAGCAGCTCATTCGGAGGCGGGAGGGTCAACACCGGGGAGCTGTTTTTT. The chain carries TRBV11-2 and TRBJ2-2; 9 bases are a match to TRBD2. Germline assignment: CDR1 SGHAT and CDR2 FQNNGV. The CDR3 covers 18 residues. Trimming removed 4 bases from V and 2 bases from J; junction bases left unmatched: 11.

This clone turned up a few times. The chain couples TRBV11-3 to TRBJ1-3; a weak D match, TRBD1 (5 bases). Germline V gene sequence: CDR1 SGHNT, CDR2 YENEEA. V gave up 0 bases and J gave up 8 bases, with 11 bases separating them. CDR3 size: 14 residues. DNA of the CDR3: TGTGCCAGCAGCTTAGACGACTTCAGGGACACCATATATTTT. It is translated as CASSLDDFRDTIYF.

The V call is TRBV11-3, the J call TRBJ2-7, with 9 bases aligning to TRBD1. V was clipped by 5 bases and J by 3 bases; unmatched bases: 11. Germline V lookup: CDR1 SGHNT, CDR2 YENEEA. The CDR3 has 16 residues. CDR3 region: CASSPPSGTGFYEQYF. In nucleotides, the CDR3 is TGTGCCAGCAGCCCCCCGAGCGGGACAGGGTTCTACGAGCAGTACTTC.

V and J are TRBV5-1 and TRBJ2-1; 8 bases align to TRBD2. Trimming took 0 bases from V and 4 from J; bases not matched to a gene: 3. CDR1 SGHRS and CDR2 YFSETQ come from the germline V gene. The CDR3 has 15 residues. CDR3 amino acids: CASSLGLALYNEQFF. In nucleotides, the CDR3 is TGCGCCAGCAGCTTGGGACTAGCGCTGTACAATGAGCAGTTCTTC.

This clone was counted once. The CDR3 nucleotides are TGTGCCAGCAGCCAAGAAGTGGGGCGTTACGAGCAGTACTTC. Translated, it gives CASSQEVGRYEQYF. The V call is TRBV14, the J call TRBJ2-7, with a weak D call TRBD1 (5 bases). This CDR3 is built from 14 residues. The germline V gene has CDR1 SGHDN and CDR2 FVKESK. The V end lost 0 bases, the J end lost 4 bases, and 10 bases lay between the germline ends.

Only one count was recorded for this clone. The DNA for the CDR3 is TGTGCCAGCAGCTTTGGGACAGGCCTGAACACTGAAGCTTTCTTT. This gives the protein CASSFGTGLNTEAFF. The rearrangement links TRBV5-4 to TRBJ1-1; 8 positions match TRBD1. The CDR3 sequence is 15 residues long. The ends lost 2 bases at V and 0 bases at J; junction bases unmatched: 3. Germline CDR1 reads SGHNT; CDR2 reads YYREEE (reference sequence).

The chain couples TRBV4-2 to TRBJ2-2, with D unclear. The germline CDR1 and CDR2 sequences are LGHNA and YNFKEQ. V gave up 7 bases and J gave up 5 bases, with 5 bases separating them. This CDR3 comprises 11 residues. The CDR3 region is CASTGTGELFF. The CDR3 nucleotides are TGTGCCAGCACCGGGACCGGGGAGCTGTTTTTT.

The CDR3 sequence is CASSRTAVIAGVDTQYF. Here the CDR3 DNA reads TGTGCCAGCAGCCGGACCGCGGTTATAGCGGGAGTAGATACGCAGTATTTT. The V gene is TRBV5-8, the J gene TRBJ2-3; 9 nucleotides match TRBD2. The CDR3 is made up of 17 amino acids. V trimming: 4 bases; J trimming: 5 bases; junction bases outside the gene matches: 14. The germline V gene has CDR1 SGHTS and CDR2 YDEGEE.

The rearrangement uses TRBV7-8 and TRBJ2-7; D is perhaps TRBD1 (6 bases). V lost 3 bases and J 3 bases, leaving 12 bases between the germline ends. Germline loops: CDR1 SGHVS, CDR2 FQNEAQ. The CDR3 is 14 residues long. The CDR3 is CASSFNRDNYEQYF. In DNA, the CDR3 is TGTGCCAGCAGCTTCAACCGGGACAACTACGAGCAGTACTTC.

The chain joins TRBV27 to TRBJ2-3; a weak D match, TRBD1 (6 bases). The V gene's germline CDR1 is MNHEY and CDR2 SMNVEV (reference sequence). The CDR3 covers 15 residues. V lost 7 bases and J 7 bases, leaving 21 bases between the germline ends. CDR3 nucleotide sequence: TGTGCCAGCATCCACCTCAGGGGCGCGAGTCATACGCAGTATTTT. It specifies CASIHLRGASHTQYF.

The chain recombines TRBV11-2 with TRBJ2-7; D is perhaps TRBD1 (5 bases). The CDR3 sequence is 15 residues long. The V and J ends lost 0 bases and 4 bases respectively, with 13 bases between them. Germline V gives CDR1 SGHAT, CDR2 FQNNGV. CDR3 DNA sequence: TGTGCCAGCAGCTTAGAATTAGGGGCGGCATACGAGCAGTACTTC. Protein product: CASSLELGAAYEQYF.

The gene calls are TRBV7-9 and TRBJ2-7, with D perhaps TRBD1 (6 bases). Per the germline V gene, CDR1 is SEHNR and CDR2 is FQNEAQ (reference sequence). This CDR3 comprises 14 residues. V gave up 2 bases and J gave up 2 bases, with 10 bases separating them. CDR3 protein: CASSLQGPPYEQYF. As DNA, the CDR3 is TGTGCCAGCAGCTTACAGGGGCCACCCTACGAGCAGTACTTC.

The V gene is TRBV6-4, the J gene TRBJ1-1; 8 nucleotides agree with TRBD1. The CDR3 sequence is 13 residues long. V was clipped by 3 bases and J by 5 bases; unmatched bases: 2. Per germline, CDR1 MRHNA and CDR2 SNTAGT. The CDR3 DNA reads TGTGCCAGCAGTGAGTACAGGGGGACTGAAGCTTTCTTT. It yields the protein CASSEYRGTEAFF.

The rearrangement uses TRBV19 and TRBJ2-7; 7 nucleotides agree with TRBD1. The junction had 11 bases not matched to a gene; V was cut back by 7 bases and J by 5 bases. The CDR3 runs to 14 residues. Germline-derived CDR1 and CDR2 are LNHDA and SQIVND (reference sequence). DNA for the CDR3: TGTGCCAGTAAGGAAGGACAGGTAAACGACGAGCAGTACTTC. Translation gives CASKEGQVNDEQYF.

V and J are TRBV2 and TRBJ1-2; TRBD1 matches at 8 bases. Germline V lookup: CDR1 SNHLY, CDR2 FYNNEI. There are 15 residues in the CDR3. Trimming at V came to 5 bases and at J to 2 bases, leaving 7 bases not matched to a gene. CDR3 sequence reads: CASSRQGIRNYGYTF. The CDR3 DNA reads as TGTGCCAGCAGTCGACAGGGGATTAGGAACTATGGCTACACCTTC.

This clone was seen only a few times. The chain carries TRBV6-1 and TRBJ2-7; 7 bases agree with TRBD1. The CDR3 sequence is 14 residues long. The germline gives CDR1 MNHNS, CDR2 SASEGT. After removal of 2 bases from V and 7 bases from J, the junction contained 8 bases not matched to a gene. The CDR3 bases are TGTGCCAGCAGTGAAATGACAGGGATGTGGGAGCAGTACTTC. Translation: CASSEMTGMWEQYF.

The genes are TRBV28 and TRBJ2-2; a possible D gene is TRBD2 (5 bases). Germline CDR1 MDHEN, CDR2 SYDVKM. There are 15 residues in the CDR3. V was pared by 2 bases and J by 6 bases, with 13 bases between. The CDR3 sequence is CASSLAGSYSGELFF. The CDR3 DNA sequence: TGTGCCAGCAGTTTAGCGGGTTCTTACTCCGGGGAGCTGTTTTTT.

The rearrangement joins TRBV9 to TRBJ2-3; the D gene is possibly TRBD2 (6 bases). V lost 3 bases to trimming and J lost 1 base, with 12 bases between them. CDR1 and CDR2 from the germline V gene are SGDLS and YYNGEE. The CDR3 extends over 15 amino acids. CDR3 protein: CASSGGESRTDTQYF. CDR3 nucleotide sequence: TGTGCCAGCAGCGGGGGGGAGTCCCGCACAGATACGCAGTATTTT.

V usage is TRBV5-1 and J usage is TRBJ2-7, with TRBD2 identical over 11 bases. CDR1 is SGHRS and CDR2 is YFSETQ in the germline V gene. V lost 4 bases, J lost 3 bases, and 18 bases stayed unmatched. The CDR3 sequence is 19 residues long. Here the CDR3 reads CASSAGENSGRASLYEQYF. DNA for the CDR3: TGCGCCAGCAGCGCAGGGGAGAATAGCGGGAGGGCCTCGCTCTACGAGCAGTACTTC.

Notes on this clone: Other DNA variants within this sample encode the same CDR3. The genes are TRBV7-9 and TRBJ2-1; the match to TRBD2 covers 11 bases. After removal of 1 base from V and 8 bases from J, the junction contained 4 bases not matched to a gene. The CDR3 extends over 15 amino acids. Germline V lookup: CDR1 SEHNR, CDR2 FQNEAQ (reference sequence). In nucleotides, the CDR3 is TGTGCCAGCAGCTTAGTACTAGCGGGAGCGGATGAGCAGTTCTTC. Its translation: CASSLVLAGADEQFF.

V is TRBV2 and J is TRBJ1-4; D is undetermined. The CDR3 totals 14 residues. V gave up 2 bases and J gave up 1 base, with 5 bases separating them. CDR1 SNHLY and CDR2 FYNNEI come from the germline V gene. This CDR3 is CASSERGTNEKLFF. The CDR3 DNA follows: TGTGCCAGCAGTGAACGGGGAACTAATGAAAAACTGTTTTTT.

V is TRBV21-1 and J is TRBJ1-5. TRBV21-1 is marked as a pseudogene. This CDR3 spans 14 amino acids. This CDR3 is CASSKDAGNQPQHF. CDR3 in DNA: TGTGCCAGCAGCAAGGACGCGGGGAATCAGCCCCAGCATTTT.